These T cell receptor beta chains were read from a single sample in a study of blood T cell repertoires in COVID-19. Generated by immunoSEQ multiplex PCR, the TCRdb table keeps only in-frame clones and is missing some. Altogether fewer than 200,000 clones are present, approximately 80% being singletons, with the ten largest covering about 12%. The sample was PBMCs or T cells enriched from blood (not recorded which). All receptors come from a man over 45 who had recovered from COVID-19. The CDR3 runs from the conserved cysteine through the conserved F or W. Fields, in order: D gene, J gene, V gene, clone size, CDR3 DNA, CDR3 protein. D genes are given only for firm matches. Where a row states a size, it is once, few, many or the class of an expanded clone; other rows omit it.

.,TRBJ2-7,TRBV28,.,TGTGCCAGCAGTTTAGAGCGCCAAACTCTCCGCTCCTACGAGCAGTACTTC,CASSLERQTLRSYEQYF
.,TRBJ1-2,TRBV18,.,TGTGCCAGCTCCCCAAGCATCGAAGTTGGCTACACCTTC,CASSPSIEVGYTF
.,TRBJ2-3,TRBV25-1,few,TGTGCCAGCAGTGATAGAAACACAGATACGCAGTATTTT,CASSDRNTDTQYF
TRBD1,TRBJ2-6,TRBV7-2,many,TGTGCCAGCAGCTCCCGGACAGGGAGCTCTGGGGCCAACGTCCTGACTTTC,CASSSRTGSSGANVLTF
TRBD1,TRBJ1-5,TRBV18,.,TGTGCCAGCTCACCGGGACAGGGGAGAAATCAGCCCCAGCATTTT,CASSPGQGRNQPQHF
.,TRBJ2-7,TRBV11-2,.,TGTGCCAGCAGCTTACCCCAAATGCGCTACGAGCAGTACTTC,CASSLPQMRYEQYF
TRBD2,TRBJ2-7,TRBV5-4,.,TGTGCCAGCAGCTTGCCGGGACTAGGGTCAGTGCAGTACTTC,CASSLPGLGSVQYF
.,TRBJ1-5,TRBV21-1,.,TGTGCCAGCAGCGGTGGGGGCAGGGGTGTGAATCAGCCCCAGCATTTT,CASSGGGRGVNQPQHF
TRBD1,TRBJ1-2,TRBV3-1/TRBV3-2,.,TGTGCCAGCACTACCGGGACAGGCAACTATGGCTACACCTTC,CASTTGTGNYGYTF
TRBD1,TRBJ1-2,TRBV6-5,.,TGTGCCAGCAGCGATGGACAGGGGGCTCTTCGAGGCTACACCTTC,CASSDGQGALRGYTF
.,TRBJ1-2,TRBV6-5,few,TGTGCCAGCAGCCCGTCGGCTAACTATGGCTACACCTTC,CASSPSANYGYTF
TRBD1,TRBJ1-5,TRBV7-2,.,TGTGCCAGCAGCTTAGGGGACAGAAGGGGACAGCCCCAGCATTTT,CASSLGDRRGQPQHF
.,TRBJ1-1,TRBV5-1,.,TGCGCCAGCAGCTTGGCCGAGGAGAACACTGAAGCTTTCTTT,CASSLAEENTEAFF
TRBD2,TRBJ2-7,TRBV15,.,TGTGCCACCAGCAGGGGGGTAGCGGGGAATTACGAGCAGTACTTC,CATSRGVAGNYEQYF
TRBD1,TRBJ1-5,TRBV2,.,TGTGCCAGCAGGGTACAGGGGATGAGCAATCAGCCCCAGCATTTT,CASRVQGMSNQPQHF
.,TRBJ2-2,TRBV28,.,TGTGCCAGCAAATTAGGCAGGGCTCACGACGGGGAGCTGTTTTTT,CASKLGRAHDGELFF
TRBD1,TRBJ2-2,TRBV11-2,.,TGTGCCAGTGACAGGGCGGGCACCGGGGAGCTGTTTTTT,CASDRAGTGELFF
.,TRBJ1-1,TRBV18,.,TGTGCCAGCTCACCGAGGAGGGGAGACACTGAAGCTTTCTTT,CASSPRRGDTEAFF
.,TRBJ2-5,TRBV5-1,.,TGCGCCAGCAGCTCCGGGGGGGTAAACAGGGGAGAGACCCAGTACTTC,CASSSGGVNRGETQYF
TRBD1,TRBJ1-3,TRBV30,.,TGTGCCTGGAGTTATCGTGGGACAGCCCTATATTTT,CAWSYRGTALYF
TRBD1,TRBJ2-7,TRBV6-5,once,TGTGCCAGCAGTTACCCCGTTGACAGGGGGAAGTACGAGCAGTACTTC,CASSYPVDRGKYEQYF
TRBD1,TRBJ1-6,TRBV3-1/TRBV3-2,.,TGTGCCAGCAGCCACCTCACAGGGACAGGATCACCCCTCCACTTT,CASSHLTGTGSPLHF
.,TRBJ2-2,TRBV6-5,.,TGTGCCAGCAGTTACACCCGGGCCGGGGAGCTGTTTTTT,CASSYTRAGELFF
TRBD1,TRBJ1-6,TRBV27,.,TGTGCCAGCAGTCGGGACAGGGTACTTCGGAATAATTCACCCCTCCACTTT,CASSRDRVLRNNSPLHF
TRBD2,TRBJ2-5,TRBV5-4,.,TGTGCCAGCAGCTTGTCGGGACTAGCGGGGGGAATTCAAGAGACCCAGTACTTC,CASSLSGLAGGIQETQYF
TRBD1,TRBJ1-2,TRBV3-1/TRBV3-2,.,TGTGCCAGCAGCCAAGAGGACAGGCCGGGTGGCTACACCTTC,CASSQEDRPGGYTF
TRBD1,TRBJ1-4,TRBV29-1,.,TGCAGCGCCAACCGGCTGGACAGGGGTGAAAAACTGTTTTTT,CSANRLDRGEKLFF
TRBD2,TRBJ2-5,TRBV19,.,TGTGCCAGTAGTATAGAATTGAGTCTAGCGGGGTTTGGGACCCAGTACTTC,CASSIELSLAGFGTQYF
.,TRBJ2-1,TRBV11-2,.,TGTGCCAGCAGCTTAGTTGGGGGGGCCTCCTACAATGAGCAGTTCTTC,CASSLVGGASYNEQFF
TRBD2,TRBJ2-1,TRBV5-1,once,TGCGCCAGCAGCTTGAGTGCTAGCGGCATTAACGTCGGTTCCTACAATGAGCAGTTCTTC,CASSLSASGINVGSYNEQFF
.,TRBJ2-3,TRBV7-2,.,TGTGCCAGCAGCTTAAGCTACACAGATACGCAGTATTTT,CASSLSYTDTQYF
TRBD2,TRBJ2-7,TRBV4-2,once,TGTGCCAGCAGCCGAAGCGGGGGTGCCTACGAGCAGTACTTC,CASSRSGGAYEQYF
.,TRBJ1-1,TRBV30,.,TGTGCCTGGAGTGCCTTTATGAACACTGAAGCTTTCTTT,CAWSAFMNTEAFF
.,TRBJ1-1,TRBV3-1/TRBV3-2,.,TGTGCCAGCAGCCATGGGCGGTCAGGGAAAGCTGAAGCTTTCTTT,CASSHGRSGKAEAFF
TRBD2,TRBJ2-1,TRBV2,.,TGTGCCAGCAGTGGAAATAGCGGGGACTTAAGCTCCTACAATGAGCAGTTCTTC,CASSGNSGDLSSYNEQFF
.,TRBJ1-1,TRBV7-9,.,TGTGCCAGCAGCTTAGCCGGGGGAGGGACTGAAGCTTTCTTT,CASSLAGGGTEAFF
TRBD2,TRBJ2-2,TRBV2,once,TGTGCCAGCAGGGCTAGCGGGGGGTACACCGGGGAGCTGTTTTTT,CASRASGGYTGELFF
.,TRBJ2-5,TRBV7-8,few,TGTGCCAGCAGCTTAGGGGGGCGAGAGACCCAGTACTTC,CASSLGGRETQYF
TRBD2,TRBJ2-5,TRBV3-1/TRBV3-2,.,TGTGCCAGCAGCCAAGATCTGGCTAGCGGAGGGACCCAGTACTTC,CASSQDLASGGTQYF
TRBD1,TRBJ1-6,TRBV7-3,.,TGTGCCAGCAGCCTCGGGACAGAAAATTCACCCCTCCACTTT,CASSLGTENSPLHF
TRBD2,TRBJ2-7,TRBV9,.,TGTGCCAGCAGCGCGGGGACTAGCGGGGTCTACGAGCAGTACTTC,CASSAGTSGVYEQYF